One sample yielded the 26 T cell receptor beta chains listed below, sequenced in a study of blood T cells in healthy people across ages. Primers used in a second PCR of about 6 to 11 cycles were a sample-barcoded 5' primer and a J-beta primer mix. TCRdb itself ran the 5' RACE reads through MiXCR, one entry per CDR3 protein. The repertoire consists of fewer than 2,000,000 distinct CDR3 sequences, with about two fifths occurring once and the leading ten covering around 23%. Sample: blood. These receptor sequences come from a human donor in good health.

This chain joins TRBV2 and TRBJ2-1; 8 bases are shared with TRBD1. The DNA end is more similar to TRBJ2-7, so the J call may be wrong. Germline CDR1 reads SNHLY; CDR2 reads FYNNEI. The CDR3 runs 16 residues. The CDR3: CASSESFGQGINEQYF. CDR3 sequence (DNA): TGTGCCAGCAGTGAATCTTTTGGACAGGGAATCAACGAGCAGTACTTC.

There are a few counts of this clonotype. DNA for the CDR3: TGTGCCAGCAGTTTGCCACAGGGTCCCTACGAGCAGTACTTC. Amino acid sequence: CASSLPQGPYEQYF. The chain has TRBV28 and TRBJ2-5; D possibly corresponds to TRBD1 (6 bases). The J call may be incorrect, as the DNA end agrees better with TRBJ2-7. The CDR3 has 14 residues. Germline assignment: CDR1 MDHEN and CDR2 SYDVKM.

The chain combines TRBV28 with TRBJ1-1; D perhaps matches TRBD1 (5 bases). CDR1 is MDHEN and CDR2 is SYDVKM in the germline V gene. The CDR3 is 12 amino acids. V shed 7 bases and J shed 4 bases, with 10 bases lying between them. The CDR3 sequence is CASNLGGTEAFF. In DNA, the CDR3 is TGTGCCAGCAATCTGGGGGGCACTGAAGCTTTCTTT.

The chain couples TRBV12-3 or TRBV12-4 to TRBJ2-1; D assignment may be TRBD1 or TRBD2 (5 bases each). Trimming shortened V by 2 bases and J by 2 bases, and 10 bases separated the two germline ends. The CDR3 sequence is 15 residues long. The CDR3 sequence: CASSLSRETYNEQFF. CDR3 nucleotides: TGTGCCAGCAGTTTAAGCAGGGAGACCTACAATGAGCAGTTCTTC.

The genes are TRBV5-1 and TRBJ2-2; no firm D call. Germline CDR1 SGHRS, CDR2 YFSETQ. The CDR3 is 15 residues long. V was shortened by 5 bases and J by 2 bases, with 13 bases between the two germline ends. DNA for the CDR3: TGCGCCAGCAGAGTGCCCGGCTTCAACACCGGGGAGCTGTTTTTT. This encodes CASRVPGFNTGELFF.

The chain uses TRBV7-2 and TRBJ2-2; TRBD2 aligns across 11 bases. CDR1 and CDR2 (germline): SGHTA, FQGNSA. This CDR3 contains 16 residues. After removal of 1 base from V and 3 bases from J, the junction contained 1 base not matched to a gene. The CDR3 protein is CASSLVAGGHTGELFF. CDR3 coding DNA: TGTGCCAGCAGCTTAGTAGCGGGGGGGCACACCGGGGAGCTGTTTTTT.

The rearrangement links TRBV5-1 to TRBJ2-3; D gene unclear. Trimming took 5 bases from V and 0 from J, leaving 13 bases between them. Germline loops: CDR1 SGHRS, CDR2 YFSETQ. The CDR3 totals 15 residues. This CDR3 reads CASSPARSSTDTQYF. The CDR3 DNA follows: TGCGCCAGCAGTCCGGCTAGGTCTAGCACAGATACGCAGTATTTT.

This clonotype has at least ten counts. The rearrangement links TRBV28 to TRBJ2-7; no clear D. V lost 5 bases and J 3 bases, leaving 26 bases between the germline ends. The germline V gene has CDR1 MDHEN and CDR2 SYDVKM. The CDR3 sequence is 18 residues long. The CDR3 nucleotides read TGTGCCAGCAGTCAACGGCGGCAGGAACTCTTCTACCTCTACGAGCAGTACTTC. This translates into CASSQRRQELFYLYEQYF.

This clonotype was seen only a few times. This chain connects TRBV5-6 to TRBJ2-1; TRBD2 agrees at 7 bases. Trimming cost V 5 bases and J 3 bases; bases outside gene matches: 5. The CDR3 consists of 14 residues. Per germline, CDR1 SGHDT and CDR2 YYEEEE. The CDR3 reads CASSSGGIYNEQFF. CDR3 nucleotide sequence: TGTGCCAGCAGTTCGGGGGGAATCTACAATGAGCAGTTCTTC.

The chain joins TRBV4-3 to TRBJ1-5; D is possibly TRBD1 (6 bases). This CDR3 has 15 amino acids. Looked up from germline, CDR1 is LGHNA and CDR2 is YSLEER. Trimming shortened V by 3 bases and J by 7 bases, and 16 bases separated the two germline ends. The CDR3 bases are TGCGCCAGCAGCCAGATGACAGGAGAGGAGCAGCCCCAGCATTTT. It codes for CASSQMTGEEQPQHF.

This clonotype has more than one count but fewer than ten. This chain uses TRBV7-9 with TRBJ2-1; TRBD1 agrees at 8 bases. CDR3 length: 16 residues. Germline CDR1 SEHNR, CDR2 FQNEAQ (reference sequence). Unmatched junction bases numbered 13, after V lost 5 bases and J lost 7 bases. The CDR3 sequence: CASSPRTRQGLNEQFF. The CDR3 bases are TGTGCCAGCAGCCCCCGTACACGACAGGGGCTGAATGAGCAGTTCTTC.

This clonotype came up a few times. The chain has TRBV28 and TRBJ1-5, with D hard to call. The V gene lost 7 bases and the J gene lost 1 base, with 14 bases spanning the gap. The CDR3 extends over 15 amino acids. Per germline, CDR1 MDHEN and CDR2 SYDVKM. CDR3 in DNA: TGTGCCAGCAAAGCAGACATGAGAAGCAATCAGCCCCAGCATTTT. Encoded protein: CASKADMRSNQPQHF.

The V and J genes are TRBV6-5 and TRBJ2-5; D not resolved. The J call may be wrong; the DNA end is better matched by TRBJ2-1. CDR1 is MNHEY and CDR2 is SVGAGI in the germline V gene. The length of the CDR3 is 14 residues. This CDR3 is CASSYSSEQETQFF. DNA for the CDR3: TGTGCCAGCAGTTACTCTTCGGAGCAAGAGACCCAGTTCTTC.

The chain combines TRBV2 with TRBJ1-2; D may be TRBD1 (5 bases). The V gene's germline CDR1 is SNHLY and CDR2 FYNNEI. V lost 2 bases, J lost 6 bases, and 16 bases lay in between. This CDR3 is 15 amino acids long. The CDR3 reads CASSEHPQGRDGYTF. The CDR3 nucleotides are TGTGCCAGCAGTGAACATCCCCAGGGAAGAGATGGCTACACCTTC.

V gene TRBV29-1 combines with J gene TRBJ2-1, with D unresolved. V lost 1 base to trimming and J lost 8 bases, with 12 bases between them. The CDR3 has 13 amino acids. The germline V gene has CDR1 SQVTM and CDR2 ANQGSEA. CDR3 protein: CSVEAHVAYEQFF. CDR3 nucleotides: TGCAGCGTTGAAGCCCACGTGGCGTATGAGCAGTTCTTC.

This clonotype was detected only a few times. J is TRBJ2-7 and V is TRBV15, with D possibly matching TRBD1 (5 bases). The CDR3 contains 14 residues. The V end was cut by 0 bases, the J end by 7 bases, with 13 bases between. Per the germline V gene, CDR1 is LNHNV and CDR2 is YYDKDF (reference sequence). The DNA of the CDR3 is TGTGCCACCAGCAGAGACCGGACACCTCGGGAGCAGTACTTC. This encodes CATSRDRTPREQYF.

This sequence joins TRBV28 and TRBJ1-4; 8 positions agree with TRBD1. J gave up 8 bases and V 6 bases, and 8 bases lay outside the gene matches. CDR1 and CDR2 from the germline V gene are MDHEN and SYDVKM. The CDR3 length is 14 residues. The CDR3 here is CASRTQGAREKLFF. Here the CDR3 DNA reads TGTGCCAGCAGAACCCAGGGGGCTAGAGAAAAACTGTTTTTT.

This chain connects TRBV10-3 to TRBJ2-5; 9 nucleotides align to TRBD1. The length of the CDR3 is 13 residues. CDR1 ENHRY and CDR2 SYGVKD come from the germline V gene. V gave up 9 bases and J gave up 11 bases; unmatched junction bases: 13. CDR3 sequence reads: CAIGTGRTGEQYF. DNA for the CDR3: TGTGCCATAGGGACAGGGCGTACCGGGGAGCAGTACTTC.

V is TRBV10-3 and J is TRBJ2-1, with D maybe TRBD2 (5 bases). The germline V gene encodes CDR1 ENHRY and CDR2 SYGVKD. Trimming cost V 3 bases and J 10 bases, with 13 bases left between them. This CDR3 spans 13 amino acids. Written as DNA, the CDR3 is TGTGCCATCAGTGACGGGGATAGTGGGGAGCAGTTCTTC. This sequence encodes CAISDGDSGEQFF.

The chain couples TRBV18 to TRBJ2-1; the D is unclear. Trimming removed 3 bases at V and 10 bases at J, with 10 bases between. Germline lookup yields CDR1 KGHSH and CDR2 LQKENI. CDR3 length: 12 amino acids. The CDR3 sequence: CASSPGNHEQFF. CDR3 coding DNA: TGTGCCAGCTCACCGGGAAACCACGAGCAGTTCTTC.

The chain carries TRBV7-6 and TRBJ2-1; D call uncertain. The V and J ends lost 5 bases and 8 bases respectively, with 7 bases between them. This CDR3 has 11 residues. The germline gives CDR1 SGHVS, CDR2 FNYEAQ. The CDR3 coding sequence is TGTGCCAGCAGCCAGCAGGATGAGCAGTTCTTC. Its translation is CASSQQDEQFF.

V gene TRBV7-3 combines with J gene TRBJ1-1; D possibly corresponds to TRBD1 (6 bases). Germline V lookup: CDR1 SGHTA, CDR2 FQGTGA. V gave up 0 bases and J gave up 1 base, with 15 bases separating them. The CDR3 spans 17 residues. CDR3 in amino acids: CASSLTGHTAANTEAFF. The CDR3 DNA sequence: TGTGCCAGCAGCTTAACGGGACACACAGCAGCGAACACTGAAGCTTTCTTT.

Many counts were recorded for this clonotype. The V and J genes are TRBV9 and TRBJ1-1; D possibly corresponds to TRBD1 (6 bases). This CDR3 spans 13 amino acids. Germline V lookup: CDR1 SGDLS, CDR2 YYNGEE. The V end was cut by 0 bases, the J end by 3 bases, with 6 bases between. CDR3 sequence: CASSVDRDTEAFF. The DNA of the CDR3 is TGTGCCAGCAGCGTAGACAGGGACACTGAAGCTTTCTTT. The full variable domain, rest sourced from reference TRBV9 and TRBJ1-1, is DSGVTQTPKHLITATGQRVTLRCSPRSGDLSVYWYQQSLDQGLQFLIQYYNGEERAKGNILERFSAQQFPDLHSELNLSSLELGDSALYFCASSVDRDTEAFFGQGTRLTVV.

The chain recombines TRBV6-2 or TRBV6-3 with TRBJ1-5; D is unclear. CDR1 is MNHEY, CDR2 SVGEGT, per germline. Trimming took off 2 bases at V and 7 bases at J, with 12 bases between the two ends. The CDR3 is 14 amino acids. The CDR3 region is CASSYPGWEQPQHF. CDR3 nucleotide sequence: TGTGCCAGCAGTTACCCCGGCTGGGAACAGCCCCAGCATTTT.

This clonotype has at least ten counts. J is TRBJ1-2 and V is TRBV7-2, with D unresolved. Germline V CDR1 and CDR2: SGHTA, FQGNSA. The germline V and J ends were trimmed by 0 bases and 4 bases, with 15 bases remaining between them. The CDR3 consists of 16 residues. This CDR3 is CASSLATARIGYGYTF. The CDR3 DNA reads as TGTGCCAGCAGCTTAGCTACGGCCAGAATTGGCTATGGCTACACCTTC.

This clonotype was observed a few times. This chain uses TRBV7-9 with TRBJ2-1; no firm D call. This CDR3 has 12 residues. The germline gives CDR1 SEHNR, CDR2 FQNEAQ (reference sequence). Trimming stripped 3 bases from V and 10 bases from J, with 10 bases between. The CDR3 DNA sequence: TGTGCCAGCAGCTTCGGTGTGGTGGAGCAGTTCTTC. Its protein is CASSFGVVEQFF.